The clone carrying this T cell receptor beta chain was observed a handful of times. Its antigen remains unidentified. V gave up 8 bases and J gave up 6 bases; unmatched junction bases: 10. The CDR3 covers 15 residues. The sample belongs to a study of T cells after yellow fever vaccination. As for the study in general: The authors prepared low-cell-number fractions using SMART-Seq v4 Ultra Low Input.

Study outcomes and limitations: Most clones from primary vaccination were detected again post-booster (96% CD4, about 88% CD8). Any FACS-sorted repertoire could hold abundant clonotypes that contaminate it from the bulk population.

As TCR cDNA was made by 5'RACE template switching, a universal primer site and UMIs were added. A single record per CDR3 protein comes from TCRdb applying MiXCR to the 5' RACE reads. The repertoire holds more than 300,000 distinct CDR3 sequences, around 10% seen once, with 3% to 3.5% in the top ten. The chain links TRBV12-3 or TRBV12-4 to TRBJ2-1, with 10 bases matching TRBD1. The sequenced sample was CD4+ T cells sorted from PBMCs, obtained 45 days after the yellow fever booster vaccination. This receptor was identified in a man younger than 35 who received the YFV17D yellow fever vaccine. This CDR3 is CASHLGTGVPNEQFF. In nucleotides, the CDR3 is TGTGCCAGCCATCTTGGGACAGGGGTCCCCAATGAGCAGTTCTTC.